A single sample gave rise to the 16 T cell receptor beta chains below, sequenced in a study of CD8 T cells in Susac syndrome. The authors reverse transcribed about 0.5 to 1 ug RNA with random hexamers. TCRdb ran MiXCR on the immunoSEQ multiplex PCR reads and lists one entry per CDR3 protein. The sample records about 90,000 distinct CDR3 sequences, approximately 96% being singletons. Sequencing input: CD8+ T cells from PBMCs. The receptors come from a human donor with Susac syndrome.

The gene calls are TRBV20-1 and TRBJ2-5; 7 bases map to TRBD1. Germline CDR1 and CDR2: DFQATT and SNEGSKA (reference sequence). V was clipped by 5 bases and J by 5 bases; unmatched bases: 5. This CDR3 is built from 12 residues. The CDR3 nucleotides read TGCAGTGCTTTGACAGGGTGGGAGACCCAGTACTTC. As protein: CSALTGWETQYF.

The rearrangement joins TRBV23-1 to TRBJ2-4; 8 positions match TRBD1. TRBV23-1 qualifies as an ORF whose function is uncertain. CDR3 length: 14 residues. With V trimmed by 0 bases and J by 11 bases, 6 bases remained unmatched. As DNA, the CDR3 is TGCGCCAGCAGTCAATCGGTTTCAGGGGGCGTTCAGTACTTC. Translation: CASSQSVSGGVQYF.

The V call is TRBV20-1, the J call TRBJ2-7; D perhaps matches TRBD2 (6 bases). The ends were cut back, 3 bases at V and 1 base at J, with 13 bases in the middle. The CDR3 covers 14 residues. Germline V lookup: CDR1 DFQATT, CDR2 SNEGSKA (reference sequence). CDR3 DNA: TGCAGTGCTAGCCGGCCCGGGGGTTCCTACGAGCAGTACTTC. It yields the protein CSASRPGGSYEQYF.

The V gene is TRBV13, the J gene TRBJ2-2; the match to TRBD1 covers 8 bases. V shed 4 bases, J shed 6 bases, and the junction held 4 bases outside the gene matches. The CDR3 runs to 14 residues. Germline assignment: CDR1 PRHDT and CDR2 FYEKMQ (reference sequence). The CDR3: CASSYLRGPGELFF. CDR3 nucleotides: TGTGCCAGCAGCTACCTCAGGGGGCCCGGGGAGCTGTTTTTT.

This clonotype appeared a single time. The gene calls are TRBV4-3 and TRBJ2-6; D is undetermined. Per the germline V gene, CDR1 is LGHNA and CDR2 is YSLEER. Trimming shortened V by 4 bases and J by 2 bases, and 12 bases separated the two germline ends. The CDR3 covers 16 residues. The CDR3 loop is CASSPSTIPGANVLTF. CDR3 DNA: TGCGCCAGCAGCCCAAGTACTATACCTGGGGCCAACGTCCTGACTTTC.

The V gene is TRBV5-4, the J gene TRBJ2-7; 9 positions agree with TRBD1. This CDR3 comprises 14 residues. The V segment lost 4 bases and the J segment 5 bases; nucleotides outside the gene matches: 7. CDR1 and CDR2 from the germline V gene are SGHNT and YYREEE (reference sequence). The CDR3 region is CASSPRDRVHEQYF. DNA of the CDR3: TGTGCCAGCAGCCCCCGGGACAGGGTCCACGAGCAGTACTTC.

The chain combines TRBV14 with TRBJ2-6, with unresolved D. The CDR3 consists of 17 residues. Trimming removed 0 bases at V and 0 bases at J, with 9 bases between. Germline loops: CDR1 SGHDN, CDR2 FVKESK. In nucleotides, the CDR3 is TGTGCCAGCAGCCAAGACGGACCGTACTCTGGGGCCAACGTCCTGACTTTC. Translating gives CASSQDGPYSGANVLTF.

For the CDR3, the DNA is TGCAGCGGGGGGACAGGGCTGAACACTGAAGCTTTCTTT. Amino acid sequence: CSGGTGLNTEAFF. The chain employs TRBV29-1 and TRBJ1-1, with 9 bases matching TRBD1. Losses at the gene ends were 7 bases for V and 0 bases for J; bases not matched to a gene: 3. Germline lookup yields CDR1 SQVTM and CDR2 ANQGSEA. CDR3 length: 13 residues.

The chain combines TRBV7-8 with TRBJ2-5; 9 bases fit TRBD1. V shed 5 bases, J shed 4 bases, and the junction held 2 bases outside the gene matches. CDR3 length: 13 residues. Germline V gene data show CDR1 as SGHVS and CDR2 as FQNEAQ. DNA of the CDR3: TGTGCCAGCAGCCGGGACAGGGTAGAGACCCAGTACTTC. Translating gives CASSRDRVETQYF.

The V and J genes are TRBV21-1 and TRBJ2-1; TRBD1, the table's D call, lacks a check against the DNA. TRBV21-1 is classified as a pseudogene. This CDR3 region has 14 residues. The CDR3 region is CASSKVGQYNEQFF. The CDR3 DNA is TGTGCCAGCAGCAAAGTAGGACAGTACAATGAGCAGTTCTTC.

J is TRBJ2-5 and V is TRBV20-1; 11 bases fit TRBD1. CDR1 DFQATT and CDR2 SNEGSKA come from the germline V gene (reference sequence). The V segment lost 2 bases and the J segment 5 bases; nucleotides outside the gene matches: 7. This CDR3 spans 15 amino acids. The DNA of the CDR3 is TGCAGTGCTAGACCGGGACAGGGGGAAATGGAGACCCAGTACTTC. Protein: CSARPGQGEMETQYF.

CDR3 DNA: TGCAGCGTTGATTCCCAGCTCAATGAGCAGTTCTTC. Translating gives CSVDSQLNEQFF. The V call is TRBV29-1, the J call TRBJ2-1; the D is unclear. The germline gives CDR1 SQVTM, CDR2 ANQGSEA. The CDR3 loop spans 12 amino acids. V was cut by 3 bases and J by 6 bases, with 9 bases left in between.

J is TRBJ2-5 and V is TRBV3-1, with D perhaps TRBD1 (5 bases). Germline loops: CDR1 LGHDT, CDR2 YNNKEL (reference sequence). This CDR3 contains 13 residues. V gave up 6 bases and J gave up 5 bases, with 13 bases separating them. The CDR3 DNA follows: TGTGCCAGCAGTCTCAGGGAATGGGAGACCCAGTACTTC. Its protein product is CASSLREWETQYF.

This chain uses TRBV29-1 with TRBJ2-1, with no clear D. In germline, CDR1 is SQVTM, CDR2 ANQGSEA. The length of the CDR3 is 11 residues. V was trimmed by 4 bases and J by 9 bases, leaving 10 bases between them. CDR3 region: CSVVVAVEQFF. The CDR3 bases are TGCAGCGTTGTTGTGGCGGTTGAGCAGTTCTTC.

DNA for the CDR3: TGTGCCAGCAGCTCAGGACTAGCGGGGTATGAGCAGTACTTC. This codes for CASSSGLAGYEQYF. The chain links TRBV5-4 to TRBJ2-7; TRBD2 agrees at 12 bases. Germline V lookup: CDR1 SGHNT, CDR2 YYREEE (reference sequence). V was clipped by 3 bases and J by 7 bases; unmatched bases: 5. This CDR3 contains 14 residues.

The V call is TRBV5-1, the J call TRBJ1-1; D uncertain. This CDR3 is 11 amino acids long. CDR1 and CDR2 from the germline V gene are SGHRS and YFSETQ. The ends were cut back, 7 bases at V and 4 bases at J, with 8 bases in the middle. CDR3 DNA sequence: TGCGCCAGCCGGTTGTCCACTGAAGCTTTCTTT. Its translation: CASRLSTEAFF.